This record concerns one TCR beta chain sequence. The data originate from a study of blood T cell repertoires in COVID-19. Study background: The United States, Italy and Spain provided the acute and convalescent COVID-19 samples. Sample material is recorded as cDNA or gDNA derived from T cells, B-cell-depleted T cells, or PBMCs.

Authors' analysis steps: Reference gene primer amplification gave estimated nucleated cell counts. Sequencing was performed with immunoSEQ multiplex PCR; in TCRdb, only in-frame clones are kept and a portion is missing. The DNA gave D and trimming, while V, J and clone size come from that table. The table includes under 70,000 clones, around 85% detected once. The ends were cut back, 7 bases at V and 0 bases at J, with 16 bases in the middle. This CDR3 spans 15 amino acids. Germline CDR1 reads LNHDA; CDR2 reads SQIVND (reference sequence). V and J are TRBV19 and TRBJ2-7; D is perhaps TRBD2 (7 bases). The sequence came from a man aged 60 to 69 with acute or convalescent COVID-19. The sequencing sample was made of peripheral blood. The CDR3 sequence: CASMPSAGASYEQYF. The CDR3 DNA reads TGTGCCAGTATGCCATCGGCGGGGGCCTCCTACGAGCAGTACTTC.